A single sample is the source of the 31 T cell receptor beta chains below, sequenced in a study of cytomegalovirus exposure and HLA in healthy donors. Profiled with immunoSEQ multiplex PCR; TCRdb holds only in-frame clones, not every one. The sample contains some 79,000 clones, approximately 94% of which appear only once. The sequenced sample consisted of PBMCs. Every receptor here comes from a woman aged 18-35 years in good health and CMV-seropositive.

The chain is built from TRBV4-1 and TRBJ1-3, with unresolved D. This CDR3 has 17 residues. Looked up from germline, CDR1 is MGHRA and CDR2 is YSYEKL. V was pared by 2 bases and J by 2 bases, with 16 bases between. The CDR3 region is CASSQQRGGSAGNTIYF. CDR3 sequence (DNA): TGCGCCAGCAGCCAACAGCGGGGAGGCTCCGCTGGAAACACCATATATTTT.

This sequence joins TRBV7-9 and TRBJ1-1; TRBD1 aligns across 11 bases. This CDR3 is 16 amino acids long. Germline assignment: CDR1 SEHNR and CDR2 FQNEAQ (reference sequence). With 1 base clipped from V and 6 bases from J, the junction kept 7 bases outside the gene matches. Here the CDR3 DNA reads TGTGCCAGCAGCTTAGAAGTAGGGACAGGGGGTTCTGAAGCTTTCTTT. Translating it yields CASSLEVGTGGSEAFF.

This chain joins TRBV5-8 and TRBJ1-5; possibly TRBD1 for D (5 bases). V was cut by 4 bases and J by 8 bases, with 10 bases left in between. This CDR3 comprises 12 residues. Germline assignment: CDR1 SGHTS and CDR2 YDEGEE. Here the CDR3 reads CASSVGAKPQHF. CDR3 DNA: TGTGCCAGCAGCGTAGGGGCGAAGCCCCAGCATTTT.

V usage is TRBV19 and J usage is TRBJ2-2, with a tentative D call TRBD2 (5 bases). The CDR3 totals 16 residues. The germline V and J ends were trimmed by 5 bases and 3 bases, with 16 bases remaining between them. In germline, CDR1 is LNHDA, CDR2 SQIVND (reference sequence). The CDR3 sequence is CASSEVAGSYTGELFF. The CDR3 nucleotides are TGTGCCAGTAGTGAGGTCGCGGGCAGCTACACCGGGGAGCTGTTTTTT.

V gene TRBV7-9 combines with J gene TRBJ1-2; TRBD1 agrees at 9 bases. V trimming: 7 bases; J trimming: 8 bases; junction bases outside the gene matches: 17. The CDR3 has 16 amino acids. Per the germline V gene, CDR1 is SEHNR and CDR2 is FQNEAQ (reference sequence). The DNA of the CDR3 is TGTGCCAGCATCGGCCCCGGAGGACAGGGGATTGTCGGCTACACCTTC. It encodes CASIGPGGQGIVGYTF.

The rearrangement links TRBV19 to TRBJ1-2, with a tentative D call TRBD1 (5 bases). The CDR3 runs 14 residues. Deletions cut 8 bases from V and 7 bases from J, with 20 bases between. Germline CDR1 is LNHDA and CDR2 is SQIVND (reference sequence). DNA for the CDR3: TGTGCCAGTCAGACTGTGGGCAGGGAGGTTGGCTACACCTTC. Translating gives CASQTVGREVGYTF.

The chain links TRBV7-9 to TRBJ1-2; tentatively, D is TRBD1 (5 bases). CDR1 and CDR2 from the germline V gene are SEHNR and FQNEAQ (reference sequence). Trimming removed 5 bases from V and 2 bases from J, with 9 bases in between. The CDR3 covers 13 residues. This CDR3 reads CASSPTANYGYTF. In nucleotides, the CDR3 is TGTGCCAGCAGCCCGACAGCGAACTATGGCTACACCTTC. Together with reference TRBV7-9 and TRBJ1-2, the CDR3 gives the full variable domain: DTGVSQNPRHKITKRGQNVTFRCDPISEHNRLYWYRQTLGQGPEFLTYFQNEAQLEKSRLLSDRFSAERPKGSFSTLEIQRTEQGDSAMYLCASSPTANYGYTFGSGTRLTVV.

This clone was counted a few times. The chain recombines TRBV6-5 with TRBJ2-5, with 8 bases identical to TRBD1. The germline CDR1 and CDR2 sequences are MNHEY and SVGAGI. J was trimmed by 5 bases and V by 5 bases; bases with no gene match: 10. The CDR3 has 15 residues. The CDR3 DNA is TGTGCCAGCAGTCACCGACAGGGGTTTGGGGAGACCCAGTACTTC. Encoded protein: CASSHRQGFGETQYF.

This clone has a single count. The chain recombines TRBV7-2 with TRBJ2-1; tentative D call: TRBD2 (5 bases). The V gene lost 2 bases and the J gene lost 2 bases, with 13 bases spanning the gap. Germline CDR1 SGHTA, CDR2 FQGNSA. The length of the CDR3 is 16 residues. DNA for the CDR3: TGTGCCAGCAGCTTACAAGTGAGGGCCACCTACAATGAGCAGTTCTTC. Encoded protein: CASSLQVRATYNEQFF.

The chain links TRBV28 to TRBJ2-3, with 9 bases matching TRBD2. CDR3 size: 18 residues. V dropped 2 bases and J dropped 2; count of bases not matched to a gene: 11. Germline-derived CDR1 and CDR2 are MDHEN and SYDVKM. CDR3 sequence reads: CASSLRPPSGVTTDTQYF. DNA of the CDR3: TGTGCCAGCAGTTTAAGGCCCCCTAGCGGGGTGACCACAGATACGCAGTATTTT.

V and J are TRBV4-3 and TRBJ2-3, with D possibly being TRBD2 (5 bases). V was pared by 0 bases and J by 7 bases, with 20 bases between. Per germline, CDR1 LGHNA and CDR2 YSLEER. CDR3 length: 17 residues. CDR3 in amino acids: CASSQEDVGELSNTQYF. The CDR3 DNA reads TGCGCCAGCAGCCAAGAAGACGTGGGAGAACTATCAAATACGCAGTATTTT.

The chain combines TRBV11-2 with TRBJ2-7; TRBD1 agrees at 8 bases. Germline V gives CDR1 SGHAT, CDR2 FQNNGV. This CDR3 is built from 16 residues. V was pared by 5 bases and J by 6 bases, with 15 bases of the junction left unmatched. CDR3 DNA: TGTGCCAGCAGCCCCACTCGTGGGACAGGACCCCTCGAGCAGTACTTC. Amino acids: CASSPTRGTGPLEQYF.

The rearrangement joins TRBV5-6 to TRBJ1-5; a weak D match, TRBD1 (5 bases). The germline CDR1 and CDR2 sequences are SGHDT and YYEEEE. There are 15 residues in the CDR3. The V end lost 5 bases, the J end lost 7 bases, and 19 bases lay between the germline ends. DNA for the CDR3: TGTGCCAGCAGTACTGCCCCAGGGCCAGGCCAGCCCCAGCATTTT. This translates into CASSTAPGPGQPQHF.

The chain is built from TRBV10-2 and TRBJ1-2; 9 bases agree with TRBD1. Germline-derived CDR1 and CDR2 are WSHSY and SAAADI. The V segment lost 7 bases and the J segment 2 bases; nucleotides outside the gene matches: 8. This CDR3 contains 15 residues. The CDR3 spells CASTPGQGGNYGYTF. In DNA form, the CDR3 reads TGCGCCAGCACCCCGGGACAGGGAGGAAACTATGGCTACACCTTC.

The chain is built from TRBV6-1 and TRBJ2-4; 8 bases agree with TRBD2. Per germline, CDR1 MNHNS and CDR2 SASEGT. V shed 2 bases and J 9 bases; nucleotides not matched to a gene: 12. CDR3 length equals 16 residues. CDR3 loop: CASSEWLAGSLRIQYF. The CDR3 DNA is TGTGCCAGCAGTGAATGGTTAGCGGGGAGTCTTCGCATTCAGTACTTC.

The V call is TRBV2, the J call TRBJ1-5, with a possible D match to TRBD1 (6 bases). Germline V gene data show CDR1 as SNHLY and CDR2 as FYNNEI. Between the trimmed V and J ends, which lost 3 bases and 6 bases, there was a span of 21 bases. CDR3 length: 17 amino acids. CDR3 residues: CASSDEVGGPRGQPQHF. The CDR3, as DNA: TGTGCCAGCAGTGATGAGGTTGGGGGCCCCCGAGGTCAGCCCCAGCATTTT.

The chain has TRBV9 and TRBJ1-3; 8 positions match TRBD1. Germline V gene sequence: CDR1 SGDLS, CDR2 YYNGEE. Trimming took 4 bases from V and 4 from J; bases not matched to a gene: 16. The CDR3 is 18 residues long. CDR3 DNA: TGTGCCAGCAGCCCGCGGGGGCAGGGGGCCATCTCGGGAAACACCATATATTTT. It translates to CASSPRGQGAISGNTIYF.

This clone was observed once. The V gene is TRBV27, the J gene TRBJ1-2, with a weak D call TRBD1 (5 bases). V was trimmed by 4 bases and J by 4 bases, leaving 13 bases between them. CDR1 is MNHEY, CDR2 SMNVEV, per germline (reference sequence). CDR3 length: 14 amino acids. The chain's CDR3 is CASSSYGGTYGYTF. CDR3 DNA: TGTGCCAGCAGTTCCTATGGGGGGACCTATGGCTACACCTTC.

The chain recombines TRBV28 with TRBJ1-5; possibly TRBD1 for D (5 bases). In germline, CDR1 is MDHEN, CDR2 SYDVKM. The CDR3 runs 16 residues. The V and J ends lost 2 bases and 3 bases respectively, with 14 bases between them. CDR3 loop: CASSLSLDKDNQPQHF. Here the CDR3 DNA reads TGTGCCAGCAGTTTAAGCCTGGACAAGGACAATCAGCCCCAGCATTTT.

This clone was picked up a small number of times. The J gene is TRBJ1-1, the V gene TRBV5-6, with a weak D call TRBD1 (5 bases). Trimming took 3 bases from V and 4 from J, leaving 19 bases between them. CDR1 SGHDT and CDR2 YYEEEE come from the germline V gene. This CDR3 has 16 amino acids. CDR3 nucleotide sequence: TGTGCCAGCAGCTCGCAAAGCAGGGAGGATGGCACTGAAGCTTTCTTT. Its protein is CASSSQSREDGTEAFF.

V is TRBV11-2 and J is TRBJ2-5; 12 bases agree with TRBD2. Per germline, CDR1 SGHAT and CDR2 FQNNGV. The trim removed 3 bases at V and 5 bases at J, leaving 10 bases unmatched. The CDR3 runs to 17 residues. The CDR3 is CASSFPNTSGRRETQYF. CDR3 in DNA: TGTGCCAGCAGCTTCCCAAACACTAGCGGGAGGCGGGAGACCCAGTACTTC.

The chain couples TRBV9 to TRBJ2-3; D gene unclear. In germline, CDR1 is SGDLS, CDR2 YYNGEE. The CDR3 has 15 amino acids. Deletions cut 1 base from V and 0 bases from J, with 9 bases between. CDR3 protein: CASSVLEASTDTQYF. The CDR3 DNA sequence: TGTGCCAGCAGCGTACTCGAGGCGAGCACAGATACGCAGTATTTT.

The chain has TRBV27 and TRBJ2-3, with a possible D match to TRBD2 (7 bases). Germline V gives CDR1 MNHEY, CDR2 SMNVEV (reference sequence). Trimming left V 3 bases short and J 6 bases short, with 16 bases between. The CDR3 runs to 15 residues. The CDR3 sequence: CASSFGGTILDTQYF. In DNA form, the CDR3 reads TGTGCCAGCAGTTTCGGGGGGACAATTTTGGATACGCAGTATTTT.

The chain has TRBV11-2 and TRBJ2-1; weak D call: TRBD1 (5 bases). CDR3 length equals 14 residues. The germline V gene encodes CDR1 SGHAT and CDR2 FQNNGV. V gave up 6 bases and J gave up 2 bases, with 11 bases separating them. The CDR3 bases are TGTGCCAGCAGTCCGCAGGGTCCCTACAATGAGCAGTTCTTC. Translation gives CASSPQGPYNEQFF. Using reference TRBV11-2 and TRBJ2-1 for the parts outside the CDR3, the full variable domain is EAGVAQSPRYKIIEKRQSVAFWCNPISGHATLYWYQQILGQGPKLLIQFQNNGVVDDSQLPKDRFSAERLKGVDSTLKIQPAKLEDSAVYLCASSPQGPYNEQFFGPGTRLTVL.

The CDR3 sequence is CASSYADRMNGYTF. The CDR3 DNA sequence: TGTGCCAGCAGTTACGCGGACAGGATGAATGGCTACACCTTC. The V call is TRBV6-6, the J call TRBJ1-2, with 7 bases identical to TRBD1. Germline CDR1 and CDR2: MNHNY and SVGAGI (reference sequence). Trimming at V came to 2 bases and at J to 6 bases, leaving 6 bases not matched to a gene. The CDR3 covers 14 residues.

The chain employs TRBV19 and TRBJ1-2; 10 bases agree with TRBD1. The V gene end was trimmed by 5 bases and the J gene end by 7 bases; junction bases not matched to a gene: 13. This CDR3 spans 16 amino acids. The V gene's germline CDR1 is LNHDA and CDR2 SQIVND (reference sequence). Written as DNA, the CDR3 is TGTGCCAGTAGTTCCCAGGTGGGGACAGGGGCTAGTGGCTACACCTTC. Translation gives CASSSQVGTGASGYTF.

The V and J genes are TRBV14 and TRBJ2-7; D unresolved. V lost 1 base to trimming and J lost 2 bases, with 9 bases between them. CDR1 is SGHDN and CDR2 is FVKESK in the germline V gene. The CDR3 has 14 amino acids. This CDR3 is CASSQANPPYEQYF. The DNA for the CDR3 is TGTGCCAGCAGCCAAGCCAATCCCCCCTACGAGCAGTACTTC.

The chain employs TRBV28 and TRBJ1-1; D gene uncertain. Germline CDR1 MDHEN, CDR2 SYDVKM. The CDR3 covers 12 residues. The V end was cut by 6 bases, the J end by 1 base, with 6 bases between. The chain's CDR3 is CASSTQNTEAFF. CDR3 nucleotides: TGTGCCAGCAGCACACAGAACACTGAAGCTTTCTTT.

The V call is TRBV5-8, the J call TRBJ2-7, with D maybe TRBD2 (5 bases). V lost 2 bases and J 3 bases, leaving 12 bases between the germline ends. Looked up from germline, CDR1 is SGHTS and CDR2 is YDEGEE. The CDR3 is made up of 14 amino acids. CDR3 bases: TGTGCCAGCAGCTTCGGGGAATCAAACTACGAGCAGTACTTC. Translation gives CASSFGESNYEQYF. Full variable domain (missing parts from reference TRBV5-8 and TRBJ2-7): EAGVTQSPTHLIKTRGQQATLRCSPISGHTSVYWYQQALGLGLQFLLWYDEGEERNRGNFPPRFSGRQFPNYSSELNVNALELEDSALYLCASSFGESNYEQYFGPGTRLTVT.

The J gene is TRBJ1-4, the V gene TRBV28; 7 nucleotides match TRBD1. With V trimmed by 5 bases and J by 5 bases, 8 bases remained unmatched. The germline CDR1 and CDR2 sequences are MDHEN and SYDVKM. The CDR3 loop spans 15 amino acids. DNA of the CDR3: TGTGCCAGCAGTCCGCGACAGGGACGGAATGAAAAACTGTTTTTT. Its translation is CASSPRQGRNEKLFF.

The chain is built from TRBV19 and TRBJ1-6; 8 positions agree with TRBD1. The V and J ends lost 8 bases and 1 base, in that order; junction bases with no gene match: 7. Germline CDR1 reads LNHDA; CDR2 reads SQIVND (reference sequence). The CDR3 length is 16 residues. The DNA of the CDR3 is TGTGCCAGTCGTGGACAGGGTGGGTCCTATAATTCACCCCTCCACTTT. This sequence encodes CASRGQGGSYNSPLHF.